This section outlines one T cell receptor (beta chain) sequence together with its context. As yet, its antigen is unknown. The V and J ends lost 6 bases and 2 bases respectively, with 10 bases between them. This CDR3 spans 13 amino acids. CDR1 and CDR2 (germline): LNHDA, SQIVND (reference sequence). TCRdb's copy holds only in-frame clones and misses some; the assay was immunoSEQ multiplex PCR. Among 50,000 to 65,000 clones listed, around 90% were seen once. This sample was included in a study of T cell responses to AZD1222 COVID-19 vaccine. Study context: Researchers grouped second doses given at about 4 or about 12 weeks into one pool. Study results and limitations: The reported proportion of spike-specific TCRs targeting unmutated variant regions was nearly half. Among the donors, most were white British and more were female, and clonal diversity was possibly underestimated.

The receptor was isolated from an adult in good health. The sample in question was peripheral blood, obtained on day 0 of AZD1222 vaccination. The chain couples TRBV19 to TRBJ1-1; no clear D gene. CDR3 residues: CASRDRANTEAFF. CDR3 sequence (DNA): TGTGCCAGTAGGGACCGGGCCAACACTGAAGCTTTCTTT. The entire variable domain, with the rest obtained from reference TRBV19 and TRBJ1-1, is as follows: DGGITQSPKYLFRKEGQNVTLSCEQNLNHDAMYWYRQDPGQGLRLIYYSQIVNDFQKGDIAEGYSVSREKKESFPLTVTSAQKNPTAFYLCASRDRANTEAFFGQGTRLTVV.